Many counts were recorded for the clone carrying this TCR beta chain. Its specificity is unknown. This entry comes from a study of spatial heterogeneity in lung cancer. Study-level results: Counts of expanded alpha and beta TCRs within tumors tracked the tumor nonsynonymous mutation count.

Time point described: sample taken at primary tumor resection. A single record per CDR3 protein comes from TCRdb applying MiXCR to the 5' RACE reads. The sample shows roughly 10,000 distinct CDR3 sequences, about 7.4% of them seen only once. Between the trimmed V and J ends, which lost 4 bases and 0 bases, there was a span of 11 bases. CDR1 and CDR2 (germline): SGHRS, YFSETQ. CDR3 length: 15 amino acids. The starting material was lung tumor tissue, obtained at surgery. The clonotype originates from a female donor with early-stage non-small cell lung cancer. V gene TRBV5-1 combines with J gene TRBJ2-4, with D unclear. DNA of the CDR3: TGCGCCAGCAGCCTACTCGTGGGAGCCAAAAACATTCAGTACTTC. Translating gives CASSLLVGAKNIQYF.